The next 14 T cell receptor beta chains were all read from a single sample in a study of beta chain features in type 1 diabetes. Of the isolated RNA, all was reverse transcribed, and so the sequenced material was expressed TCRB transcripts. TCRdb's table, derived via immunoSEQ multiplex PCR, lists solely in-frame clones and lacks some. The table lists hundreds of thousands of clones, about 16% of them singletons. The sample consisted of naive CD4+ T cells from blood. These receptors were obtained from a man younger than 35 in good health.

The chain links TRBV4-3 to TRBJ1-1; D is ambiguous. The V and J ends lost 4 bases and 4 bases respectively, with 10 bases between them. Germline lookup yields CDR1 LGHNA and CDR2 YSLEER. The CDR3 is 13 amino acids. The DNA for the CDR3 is TGCGCCAGCAGCCTCTCAGAGGGCACTGAAGCTTTCTTT. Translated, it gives CASSLSEGTEAFF.

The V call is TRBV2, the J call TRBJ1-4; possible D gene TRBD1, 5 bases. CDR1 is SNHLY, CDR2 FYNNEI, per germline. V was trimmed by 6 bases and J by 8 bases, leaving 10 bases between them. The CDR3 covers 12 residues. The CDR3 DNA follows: TGTGCCAGCAGGGGGGGAGGAGAAAAACTGTTTTTT. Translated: CASRGGGEKLFF.

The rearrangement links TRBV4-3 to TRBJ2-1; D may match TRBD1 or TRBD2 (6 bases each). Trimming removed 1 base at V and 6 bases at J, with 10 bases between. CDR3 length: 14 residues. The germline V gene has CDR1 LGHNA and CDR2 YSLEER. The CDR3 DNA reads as TGCGCCAGCAGCCAAGCGGGGGCCCGCAATGAGCAGTTCTTC. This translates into CASSQAGARNEQFF.

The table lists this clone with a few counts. CDR3 sequence (DNA): TGCGCCAGCAGTCAAGATGGCAGGAACTATGGCTACACCTTC. Encoded protein: CASSQDGRNYGYTF. The chain uses TRBV23-1 and TRBJ1-2; the D is unclear. TRBV23-1 is annotated as an ORF whose role is uncertain. The V and J ends lost 2 bases and 2 bases respectively, with 9 bases between them. This CDR3 comprises 14 residues.

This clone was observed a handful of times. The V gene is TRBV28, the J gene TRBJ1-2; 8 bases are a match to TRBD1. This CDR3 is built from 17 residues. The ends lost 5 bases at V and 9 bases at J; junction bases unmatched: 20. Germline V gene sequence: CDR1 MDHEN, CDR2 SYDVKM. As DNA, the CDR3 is TGTGCCAGCAGTCTATACCCCTCTGGGGACAGGACATACAGCTACACCTTC. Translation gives CASSLYPSGDRTYSYTF.

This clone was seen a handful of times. CDR3 residues: CSVARQGFHREAFF. DNA for the CDR3: TGCAGCGTGGCCCGGCAGGGTTTTCATCGTGAAGCTTTCTTT. This chain joins TRBV29-1 and TRBJ1-1, with D possibly being TRBD1 (5 bases). Trimming took off 6 bases at V and 7 bases at J, with 21 bases between the two ends. The CDR3 extends over 14 amino acids. From germline, CDR1 is SQVTM and CDR2 ANQGSEA.

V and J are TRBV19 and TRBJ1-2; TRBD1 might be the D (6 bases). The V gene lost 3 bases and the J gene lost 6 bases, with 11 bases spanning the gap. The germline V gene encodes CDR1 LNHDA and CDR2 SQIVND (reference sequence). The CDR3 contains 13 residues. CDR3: CASSMATGNGYTF. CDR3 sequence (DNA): TGTGCCAGTAGTATGGCGACAGGCAATGGCTACACCTTC.

The DNA for the CDR3 is TGTGCCAGCAGGACAGGCAGGGGGAGGAACACTGAAGCTTTCTTT. It is translated as CASRTGRGRNTEAFF. The rearrangement joins TRBV2 to TRBJ1-1; TRBD1 matches 7 bases. The CDR3 is 15 residues long. Losses at the gene ends were 6 bases for V and 1 base for J; bases not matched to a gene: 8. Germline-derived CDR1 and CDR2 are SNHLY and FYNNEI.

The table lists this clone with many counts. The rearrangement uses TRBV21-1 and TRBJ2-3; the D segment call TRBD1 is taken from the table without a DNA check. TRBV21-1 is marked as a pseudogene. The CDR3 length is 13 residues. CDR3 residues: CASTTTCTDTQYF. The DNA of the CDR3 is TGTGCCAGCACCACGACATGCACAGATACGCAGTATTTT.

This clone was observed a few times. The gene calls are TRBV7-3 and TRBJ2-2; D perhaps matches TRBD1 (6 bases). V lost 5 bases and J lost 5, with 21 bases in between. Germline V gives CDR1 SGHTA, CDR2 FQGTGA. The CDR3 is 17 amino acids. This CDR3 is CASSPTGTVGGTGELFF. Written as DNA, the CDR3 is TGTGCCAGCAGCCCAACAGGGACCGTAGGTGGGACCGGGGAGCTGTTTTTT.

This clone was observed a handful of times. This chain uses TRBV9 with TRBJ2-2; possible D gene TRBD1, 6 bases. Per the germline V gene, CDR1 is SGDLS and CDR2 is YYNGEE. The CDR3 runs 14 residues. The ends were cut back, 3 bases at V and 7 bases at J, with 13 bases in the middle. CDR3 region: CASSATGFGGELFF. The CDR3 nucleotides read TGTGCCAGCAGCGCTACAGGGTTTGGCGGGGAGCTGTTTTTT.

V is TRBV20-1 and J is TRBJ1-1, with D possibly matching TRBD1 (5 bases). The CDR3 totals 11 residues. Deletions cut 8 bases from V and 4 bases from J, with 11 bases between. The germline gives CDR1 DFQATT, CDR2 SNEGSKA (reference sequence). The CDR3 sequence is CSPMGGTEAFF. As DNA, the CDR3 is TGCAGTCCAATGGGGGGCACTGAAGCTTTCTTT.

CDR3 sequence: CASRETGTNTGELFF. The CDR3, as DNA: TGTGCCAGCAGGGAGACAGGGACCAACACCGGGGAGCTGTTTTTT. The chain links TRBV2 to TRBJ2-2; 7 bases are a match to TRBD1. The V gene's germline CDR1 is SNHLY and CDR2 FYNNEI. V was clipped by 6 bases and J by 2 bases; unmatched bases: 6. The CDR3 sequence is 15 residues long.

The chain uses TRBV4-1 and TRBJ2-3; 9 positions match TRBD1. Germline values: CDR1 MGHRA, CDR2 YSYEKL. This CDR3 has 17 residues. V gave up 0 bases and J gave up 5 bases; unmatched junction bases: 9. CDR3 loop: CASSQDRGTGSQDTQYF. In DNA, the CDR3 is TGCGCCAGCAGCCAAGATCGGGGGACAGGGAGCCAAGATACGCAGTATTTT.